These T cell receptor beta chains were read from a single sample in a study of OX40 agonist ivuxolimab in advanced cancers. Some clones are missing from TCRdb's copy, which holds only in-frame ones; the method was immunoSEQ multiplex PCR. The table includes 55,000 to 70,000 clones, roughly 88% detected once. Sequenced here: CD4+ or CD8+ T cells sorted from blood, sampled in a trial of the OX40 agonist ivuxolimab. All receptors derive from an adult with an advanced solid tumor such as melanoma, head and neck, liver or kidney cancer. Both conserved end residues are trimmed from each CDR3. A D gene is named only where the DNA matches it firmly. Some rows mark clone size as missing; the rest say once, few, many or name a class of expanded clone.

V: TRBV6-1; size: few; J: TRBJ1-6; D: NA; CDR3: ASCRGGVPNSPLH
V: TRBV18; size: NA; J: NA; D: NA; CDR3: ASSPGTASSYEQY
V: TRBV15; size: once; J: TRBJ2-7; D: TRBD1; CDR3: ATSRGGTASSYEQY
V: TRBV19; size: NA; J: TRBJ2-5; D: NA; CDR3: ASSLGIQETQY
V: TRBV21-1; size: NA; J: TRBJ1-4; D: NA; CDR3: ASSKGHTGGRANEKLF
V: TRBV6-5; size: NA; J: TRBJ1-4; D: NA; CDR3: ATKTGPNEKLF
V: TRBV7-7; size: NA; J: TRBJ2-1; D: TRBD2; CDR3: ASSTLAGVPGPHNEQF
V: TRBV7-9; size: few; J: TRBJ2-7; D: NA; CDR3: ASSLETYEQY
V: TRBV11-2; size: NA; J: TRBJ1-1; D: NA; CDR3: ASSPQGTTNTEAF
V: TRBV28; size: NA; J: TRBJ2-3; D: TRBD1; CDR3: ASHTRGQSTDTQY
V: TRBV15; size: NA; J: TRBJ1-2; D: NA; CDR3: ATSRDQGRGGYT
V: TRBV4-3; size: NA; J: TRBJ1-6; D: TRBD1; CDR3: ASSPGLTQGNSPLH
V: TRBV5-1; size: NA; J: TRBJ1-4; D: NA; CDR3: ASSLNEGTNEKLF